This TCR beta chain was observed in a study of cytomegalovirus exposure and HLA in healthy donors. Whole-study findings and limits: Indistinguishable V segments such as TRBV6-2 and TRBV6-3 were excluded.

On this clone itself: Its target is not known.

PCR primers comprised 60 Vbeta and 13 Jbeta primers. Clones were sequenced by immunoSEQ multiplex PCR, and TCRdb holds only the in-frame ones, with some missing. The sample lists around 97,000 clones, roughly a tenth occurring once. The donors comprised healthy bone marrow donors. V lost 0 bases, J lost 1 base, and 10 bases lay in between. The CDR3 has 16 amino acids. Germline loops: CDR1 SGDLS, CDR2 YYNGEE. The genes are TRBV9 and TRBJ2-2; D may be TRBD2 (6 bases). The sequence came from a man between 45 and 60 years old in good health and CMV-seropositive. Specimen: PBMCs. The CDR3 DNA reads TGTGCCAGCAGCGTAGCTCGGAGGGAGAACACCGGGGAGCTGTTTTTT. It translates to CASSVARRENTGELFF.